A single TCR beta chain is shown here with its context. Its target is unknown. One entry per CDR3 protein, called by TCRdb with MiXCR from the reads. The sample has about a million distinct CDR3 sequences, 31% seen once. These data are taken from a study of T cell repertoires in cytomegalovirus infection. Germline lookup yields CDR1 WNHNN and CDR2 SYGVQD (reference sequence). Trimming shortened V by 8 bases and J by 8 bases, and 12 bases separated the two germline ends. This CDR3 region has 12 residues. The sequence was collected from a human donor in good health (CMV status not recorded). Some clones in this sample may be carry-over from other donors' samples. Sequences were derived from cultured CD8+ T cells from PBMCs, sampled from culture after CMV antigen stimulation. The chain has TRBV10-1 and TRBJ2-2; D gene ambiguous. The CDR3 DNA follows: TGCGCCAGCGCAGGCCCTTTTGGGGAGCTGTTTTTT. Translating gives CASAGPFGELFF.